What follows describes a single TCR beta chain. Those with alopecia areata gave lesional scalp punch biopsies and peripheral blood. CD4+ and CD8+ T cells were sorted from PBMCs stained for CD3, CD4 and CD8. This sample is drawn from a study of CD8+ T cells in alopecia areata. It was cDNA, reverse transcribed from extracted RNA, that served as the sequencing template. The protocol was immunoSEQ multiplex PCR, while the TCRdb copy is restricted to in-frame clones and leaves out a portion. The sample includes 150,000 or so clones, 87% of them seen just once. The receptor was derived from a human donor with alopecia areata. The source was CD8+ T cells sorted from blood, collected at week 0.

CDR3 nucleotide sequence: TGTGCCAGCAGTCAGGAGCGGGGGAGCACAGATACGCAGTATTTT. Translation gives CASSQERGSTDTQYF. This chain links TRBV27 with TRBJ2-3, with TRBD2 matching over 8 bases. This CDR3 has 15 residues. With V trimmed by 5 bases and J by 0 bases, 4 bases remained unmatched. Germline V lookup: CDR1 MNHEY, CDR2 SMNVEV (reference sequence).